Following are 18 T cell receptor beta chains from one sample sequenced in a study of blood T cells in healthy people across ages. For the second PCR, which ran for roughly 7 to 11 cycles, a sample-barcoded 5' primer and a J-beta primer mix were used. TCRdb fed the 5' RACE reads into MiXCR, producing one record per CDR3 protein. The table shows fewer than 2,000,000 distinct CDR3 sequences, with about 35% occurring only once. The source material was blood. These receptors all come from a woman in her 30s in good health.

The CDR3 protein is CSARLAGVWDTQYF. CDR3 DNA: TGCAGTGCAAGACTAGCGGGAGTATGGGATACGCAGTATTTT. The chain has TRBV20-1 and TRBJ2-3, with TRBD2 matching 12 bases. J lost 6 bases, V lost 6 bases, and 7 bases had no gene match. CDR1 is DFQATT and CDR2 is SNEGSKA in the germline V gene (reference sequence). CDR3 size: 14 residues.

This clonotype showed up many times. The J gene is TRBJ2-5, the V gene TRBV10-3, with D tentatively TRBD2 (6 bases). Trimming stripped 0 bases from V and 0 bases from J, with 14 bases between. CDR1 and CDR2 from the germline V gene are ENHRY and SYGVKD. This CDR3 has 17 amino acids. The CDR3 loop is CAISESLGGKYQETQYF. The CDR3 bases are TGTGCCATCAGTGAGTCTCTCGGCGGGAAGTACCAAGAGACCCAGTACTTC.

This clonotype was picked up many times. The V call is TRBV25-1, the J call TRBJ2-3, with TRBD1 as a possible D gene (6 bases). Germline assignment: CDR1 MGHDK and CDR2 SYGVNS. The V end was cut by 5 bases, the J end by 1 base, with 13 bases between. The CDR3 totals 15 residues. CDR3 sequence (DNA): TGTGCCAGCAGTCCCCAGGGGAGACGCACAGATACGCAGTATTTT. This codes for CASSPQGRRTDTQYF.

This chain links TRBV6-6 with TRBJ2-7, with TRBD1 matching 8 bases. Per the germline V gene, CDR1 is MNHNY and CDR2 is SVGAGI (reference sequence). Trimming took 5 bases from V and 0 from J; bases not matched to a gene: 9. This CDR3 is built from 16 residues. The CDR3 DNA follows: TGTGCCAGCAGTCCCCAGACAGGGGTGCTCTCCTACGAGCAGTACTTC. This sequence encodes CASSPQTGVLSYEQYF.

This clonotype was picked up a small number of times. V is TRBV6-5 and J is TRBJ2-5, with 10 bases lining up with TRBD2. V shed 8 bases, J shed 2 bases, and the junction held 11 bases outside the gene matches. Germline values: CDR1 MNHEY, CDR2 SVGAGI. The CDR3 is 16 amino acids. The CDR3 spells CASGRAQRGGQETQYF. Written as DNA, the CDR3 is TGTGCCAGCGGCAGAGCGCAGCGGGGGGGACAAGAGACCCAGTACTTC.

This clonotype was seen a handful of times. The chain joins TRBV29-1 to TRBJ1-5, with TRBD1 matching 7 bases. The CDR3 is 12 residues long. Germline loops: CDR1 SQVTM, CDR2 ANQGSEA. V was pared by 6 bases and J by 7 bases, with 6 bases of the junction left unmatched. CDR3 residues: CSVGDSGQPQHF. As DNA, the CDR3 is TGCAGCGTAGGGGACAGCGGCCAGCCCCAGCATTTT.

The J gene is TRBJ2-7, the V gene TRBV27; 7 bases are shared with TRBD1. The end of the DNA aligns better with TRBJ2-5, so the J call may be wrong. This CDR3 has 18 residues. CDR1 and CDR2 from the germline V gene are MNHEY and SMNVEV (reference sequence). The DNA for the CDR3 is TGTGCCAGCAGTTTATCGAACTTAGGGACAGCCAAGACGGAGACCCAGTACTTC. Protein: CASSLSNLGTAKTETQYF.

The V gene is TRBV4-1, the J gene TRBJ2-3; 9 positions match TRBD1. The CDR3 totals 14 residues. Germline V gene sequence: CDR1 MGHRA, CDR2 YSYEKL. V shed 3 bases and J 12 bases; nucleotides not matched to a gene: 10. CDR3 sequence (DNA): TGCGCCAGCAGCCAGATAATTGGGACAGGGTACCAGTATTTT. Protein product: CASSQIIGTGYQYF.

V and J are TRBV6-1 and TRBJ2-1; D may be TRBD2 (6 bases). The length of the CDR3 is 15 residues. V was cut by 2 bases and J by 6 bases, with 14 bases left in between. The germline CDR1 and CDR2 sequences are MNHNS and SASEGT. This chain's CDR3 is CASSEPGVAGNEQFF. CDR3 sequence (DNA): TGTGCCAGCAGTGAACCGGGAGTAGCAGGCAATGAGCAGTTCTTC.

This clonotype was seen more than once but under ten times. The rearrangement joins TRBV28 to TRBJ2-7; D may be TRBD1 (6 bases). The V gene lost 9 bases and the J gene lost 3 bases, with 18 bases spanning the gap. The CDR3 has 14 residues. Germline V gene lookup returns CDR1 MDHEN and CDR2 SYDVKM. This chain's CDR3 is CASSPQWGRYEQYF. CDR3 sequence (DNA): TGTGCCAGTTCGCCTCAGTGGGGGCGCTACGAGCAGTACTTC.

The rearrangement uses TRBV30 and TRBJ1-2; D is ambiguous. This CDR3 region has 13 residues. Germline V gene data show CDR1 as GTSNPN and CDR2 as SVGIG (reference sequence). The ends were cut back, 3 bases at V and 5 bases at J, with 13 bases in the middle. CDR3 protein: CAWSTQAQYGYTF. CDR3 in DNA: TGTGCCTGGAGCACCCAGGCCCAATATGGCTACACCTTC.

This rearrangement joins TRBV3-1 to TRBJ2-5, with D possibly matching TRBD1 (6 bases). The CDR3 runs to 18 residues. Germline V gene data show CDR1 as LGHDT and CDR2 as YNNKEL (reference sequence). Deletions cut 1 base from V and 5 bases from J, with 23 bases between. The CDR3 spells CASSQAGLGTGTSETQYF. CDR3 bases: TGTGCCAGCAGCCAAGCTGGTCTGGGAACAGGGACGAGTGAGACCCAGTACTTC.

The chain recombines TRBV9 with TRBJ2-3, with 8 nucleotides matching TRBD2. The CDR3 is made up of 15 amino acids. Trimming cost V 0 bases and J 8 bases; bases outside gene matches: 8. Germline lookup yields CDR1 SGDLS and CDR2 YYNGEE. CDR3 sequence: CASSVAAGGLGTQYF. In DNA, the CDR3 is TGTGCCAGCAGCGTAGCGGCGGGGGGACTCGGTACGCAGTATTTT.

The CDR3 loop is CASSPTGGTSYGYTF. The CDR3 DNA is TGCGCCAGCAGCCCGACAGGGGGCACATCCTATGGCTACACCTTC. This sequence joins TRBV5-1 and TRBJ1-2; 10 nucleotides align to TRBD1. The CDR3 covers 15 residues. Germline assignment: CDR1 SGHRS and CDR2 YFSETQ. After removal of 4 bases from V and 4 bases from J, the junction contained 7 bases not matched to a gene. Using reference TRBV5-1 and TRBJ1-2 for the parts outside the CDR3, the full variable domain is KAGVTQTPRYLIKTRGQQVTLSCSPISGHRSVSWYQQTPGQGLQFLFEYFSETQRNKGNFPGRFSGRQFSNSRSEMNVSTLELGDSALYLCASSPTGGTSYGYTFGSGTRLTVV.

V and J are TRBV30 and TRBJ1-6; D call uncertain. The CDR3 extends over 14 amino acids. Trimming pared 0 bases from V and 6 bases from J, leaving 9 bases between. From germline, CDR1 is GTSNPN and CDR2 SVGIG (reference sequence). DNA for the CDR3: TGTGCCTGGAGTGTACTTGGCCTTAATTCACCCCTCCACTTT. Protein sequence: CAWSVLGLNSPLHF.

This clonotype was seen at least ten times. The V and J genes are TRBV4-2 and TRBJ2-7; 10 positions agree with TRBD2. The length of the CDR3 is 16 residues. In germline, CDR1 is LGHNA, CDR2 YNFKEQ. V dropped 0 bases and J dropped 3; count of bases not matched to a gene: 5. The CDR3 protein is CASSQDMASGGYEQYF. In DNA, the CDR3 is TGTGCCAGCAGCCAAGATATGGCTAGCGGGGGCTACGAGCAGTACTTC.

The chain employs TRBV2 and TRBJ1-2, with unresolved D. V was cut by 4 bases and J by 8 bases, with 14 bases left in between. Germline-derived CDR1 and CDR2 are SNHLY and FYNNEI. This CDR3 spans 13 amino acids. The CDR3 reads CASSVGQELGYTF. In DNA form, the CDR3 reads TGTGCCAGCAGTGTAGGGCAGGAGCTCGGCTACACCTTC. The full variable domain, completed using reference TRBV2 and TRBJ1-2, is EPEVTQTPSHQVTQMGQEVILRCVPISNHLYFYWYRQILGQKVEFLVSFYNNEISEKSEIFDDQFSVERPDGSNFTLKIRSTKLEDSAMYFCASSVGQELGYTFGSGTRLTVV.

This clonotype was seen a single time. The rearrangement uses TRBV20-1 and TRBJ2-7, with no clear D. This CDR3 spans 10 amino acids. The germline V gene encodes CDR1 DFQATT and CDR2 SNEGSKA (reference sequence). V lost 6 bases, J lost 7 bases, and 10 bases lay in between. The DNA of the CDR3 is TGCAGTGCCAGCTGGATAGAGCAGTACTTC. Its protein is CSASWIEQYF.